This TCR delta chain was documented in a study of gamma-delta chains in newborns, infants, children. Study background: Innate gammadelta T cells reportedly expand polyclonally right after birth, driven by microbial exposure, per the title.

This clone was counted a few times. A much larger clone lies one base from this, so it may be a read error. Additional DNA sequences in this sample encode the identical CDR3. The germline V gene encodes CDR1 GEAIGNYY and CDR2 EKD. The CDR3 has 18 residues. TCRdb processed the reads again with the CATT caller. The sample has about 3,000 delta-chain clones, 2% to 3% seen once. The sample was blood. This sequence originates from a child who was a newborn, infant or young child, either healthy, febrile or measles-vaccinated (not recorded which). This chain connects TRDV2 to TRDJ3, with 7 bases that match TRDD3. The CDR3 nucleotides read TGCGCCTGTGACACCGTCGGGGATAGCTCCTGGGACACCCGACAGATGTTTTTC. Encoded protein: CACDTVGDSSWDTRQMFF.